This TCR beta chain came from a study of T cell repertoires in cytomegalovirus infection. Whole-study context: Epitope selection comprised recently identified HLA-C-restricted CMV epitopes and well-studied HLA-B-restricted CMV epitopes.

One entry per CDR3 protein results from TCRdb running MiXCR on the reads. Here the sample spans about a million distinct CDR3 sequences, less than 40% being singletons. V was shortened by 2 bases and J by 2 bases, with 10 bases between the two germline ends. CDR1 and CDR2 from the germline V gene are MNHEY and SVGEGT. This CDR3 spans 14 amino acids. Findings of the study overall: The study identified carriers of CMV plus the relevant HLA from cumulative public TCR beta family frequency. HLA-C-restricted TCR beta clonotypes specific for CMV led the ex vivo response.

As concerns this clonotype: Antigen: not known.

This chain links TRBV6-2 or TRBV6-3 with TRBJ2-7; D not resolved. Source: cultured CD8+ T cells from PBMCs, taken from culture after CMV antigen stimulation. This TCR was sampled from a human donor in good health (CMV status not recorded). Some clones in this sample may be carry-over from other donors' samples. CDR3 DNA: TGTGCCAGCAGTTACATGGACCGCACCTACGAGCAGTACGTC. Translated, it gives CASSYMDRTYEQYV.